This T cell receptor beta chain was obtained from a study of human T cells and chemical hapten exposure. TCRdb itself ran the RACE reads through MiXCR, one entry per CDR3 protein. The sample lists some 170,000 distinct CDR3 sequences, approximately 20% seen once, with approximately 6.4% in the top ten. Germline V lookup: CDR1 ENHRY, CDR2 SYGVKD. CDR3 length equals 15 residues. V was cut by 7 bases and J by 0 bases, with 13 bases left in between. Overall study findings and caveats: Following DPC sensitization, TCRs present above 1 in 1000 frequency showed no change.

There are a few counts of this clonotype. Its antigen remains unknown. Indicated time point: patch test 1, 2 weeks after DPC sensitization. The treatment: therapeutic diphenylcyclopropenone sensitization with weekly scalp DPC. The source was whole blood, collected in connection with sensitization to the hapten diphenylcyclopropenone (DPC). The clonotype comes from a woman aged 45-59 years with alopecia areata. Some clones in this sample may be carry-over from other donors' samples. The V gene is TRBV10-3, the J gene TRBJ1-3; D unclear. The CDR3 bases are TGTGCCATCAAACGGTTCATCTCCTCTGGAAACACCATATATTTT. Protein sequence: CAIKRFISSGNTIYF.